One and the same sample provided the 3 T cell receptor beta chains below, sequenced in a study of shared clonotypes between healthy human individuals. Using immunoSEQ multiplex PCR, the repertoire was profiled, and TCRdb retains in-frame clones only, with some absent. This repertoire shows more than 2 million clones, 85% to 95% found once; its top ten account for more than 0.1%. Sequencing was carried out using naive CD4+ T cells sorted from blood. Subset denoted: CD45RA+ positively selected. All receptors derive from a man younger than 30 in good health.

The chain combines TRBV28 with TRBJ1-6; D uncertain. V was clipped by 5 bases and J by 9 bases, with 17 bases between them. The CDR3 sequence is 15 residues long. Per the germline V gene, CDR1 is MDHEN and CDR2 is SYDVKM. The CDR3 nucleotides read TGTGCCAGCAGTCTTCTGGTACAGTTAGGTTCACCCCTCCACTTT. Translating gives CASSLLVQLGSPLHF. The complete variable domain, with remaining parts taken from reference TRBV28 and TRBJ1-6, reads DVKVTQSSRYLVKRTGEKVFLECVQDMDHENMFWYRQDPGLGLRLIYFSYDVKMKEKGDIPEGYSVSREKKERFSLILESASTNQTSMYLCASSLLVQLGSPLHFGNGTRLTVT.

The chain has TRBV5-1 and TRBJ2-7; D possibly uses TRBD1 or TRBD2 (5 bases each). The germline V gene has CDR1 SGHRS and CDR2 YFSETQ. The CDR3 contains 16 residues. Trimming cost V 0 bases and J 2 bases, with 15 bases left between them. In nucleotides, the CDR3 is TGCGCCAGCAGCTTGGGGGTTGGGCAGGGAGCCTACGAGCAGTACTTC. Translating it yields CASSLGVGQGAYEQYF.

This chain links TRBV5-4 with TRBJ1-4; D call uncertain. Trimming removed 2 bases at V and 6 bases at J, with 8 bases between. This CDR3 comprises 13 residues. Germline CDR1 and CDR2: SGHNT and YYREEE (reference sequence). The CDR3 DNA reads TGTGCCAGCAGCTTTCTGTCCGATGAAAAACTGTTTTTT. Translating gives CASSFLSDEKLFF.